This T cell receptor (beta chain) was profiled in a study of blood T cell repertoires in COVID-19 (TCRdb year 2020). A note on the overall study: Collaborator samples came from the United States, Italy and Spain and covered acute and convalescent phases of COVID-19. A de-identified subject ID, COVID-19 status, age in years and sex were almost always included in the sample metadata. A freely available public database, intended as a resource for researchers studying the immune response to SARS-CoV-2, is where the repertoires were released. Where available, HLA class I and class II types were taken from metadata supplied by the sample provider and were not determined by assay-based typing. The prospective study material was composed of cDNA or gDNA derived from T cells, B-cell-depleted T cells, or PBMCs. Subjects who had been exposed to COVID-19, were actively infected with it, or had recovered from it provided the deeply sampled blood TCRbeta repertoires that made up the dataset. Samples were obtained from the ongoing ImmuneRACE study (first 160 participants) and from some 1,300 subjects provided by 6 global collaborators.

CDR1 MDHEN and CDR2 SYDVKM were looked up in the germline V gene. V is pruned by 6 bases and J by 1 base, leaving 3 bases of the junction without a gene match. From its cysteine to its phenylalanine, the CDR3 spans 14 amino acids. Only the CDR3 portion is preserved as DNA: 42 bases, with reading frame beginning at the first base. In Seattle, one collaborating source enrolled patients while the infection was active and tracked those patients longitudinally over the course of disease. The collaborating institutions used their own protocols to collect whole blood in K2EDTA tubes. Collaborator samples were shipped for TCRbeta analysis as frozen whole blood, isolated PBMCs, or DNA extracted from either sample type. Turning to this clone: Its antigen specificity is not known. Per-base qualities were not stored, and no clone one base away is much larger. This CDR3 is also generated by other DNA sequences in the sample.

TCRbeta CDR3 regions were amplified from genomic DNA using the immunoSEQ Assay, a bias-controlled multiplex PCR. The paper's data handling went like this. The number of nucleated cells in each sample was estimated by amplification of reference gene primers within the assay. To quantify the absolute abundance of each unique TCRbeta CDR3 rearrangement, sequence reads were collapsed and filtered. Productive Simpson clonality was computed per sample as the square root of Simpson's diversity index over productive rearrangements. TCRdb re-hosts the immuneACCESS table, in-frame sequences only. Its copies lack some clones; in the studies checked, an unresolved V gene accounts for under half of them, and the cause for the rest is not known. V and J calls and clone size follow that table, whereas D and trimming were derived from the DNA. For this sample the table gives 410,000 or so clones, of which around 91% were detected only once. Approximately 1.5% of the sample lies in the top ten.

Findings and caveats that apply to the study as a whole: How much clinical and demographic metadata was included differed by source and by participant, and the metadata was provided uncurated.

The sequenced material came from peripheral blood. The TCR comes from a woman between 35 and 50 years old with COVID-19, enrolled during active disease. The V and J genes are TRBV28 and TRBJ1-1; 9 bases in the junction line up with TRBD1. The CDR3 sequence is CASSTGQGNTEAFF. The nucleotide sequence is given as TGTGCCAGCAGCACGGGACAGGGGAACACTGAAGCTTTCTTT.